What follows describes a single TCR beta chain. Its antigen is not identified. This sample was taken from a study of OX40 agonist ivuxolimab in advanced cancers. Study as a whole: The patients' treatment was ivuxolimab, an agonistic anti-OX40 (CD134) antibody. Findings of the study overall: In the expanded peripheral T cells, antigen specificity was never determined. Partial responders at 0.1-3.0 mg/kg showed near-lowest clonal expansion.

Samples of blood were obtained at baseline, on cycle 4 day 1, and on cycle 7 day 1. Repertoires were generated with immunoSEQ multiplex PCR, while TCRdb's copy carries only in-frame clones and drops some. The data show some 20,000 clones, with about 80% seen just once and around 14% held by the top ten. This TCR was recovered from an adult with an advanced solid tumor such as melanoma, head and neck, liver or kidney cancer. The sequenced sample was CD4+ or CD8+ T cells sorted from blood, obtained in a trial of the OX40 agonist ivuxolimab.

The CDR3 DNA follows: TGTGCCAGCAGCGTAGGGCTAGCGGGCCTGACAGATACGCAGTATTTT. It is translated as CASSVGLAGLTDTQYF. The chain links TRBV9 to TRBJ2-3; 8 bases map to TRBD2. The CDR3 length is 16 residues. J lost 3 bases, V lost 0 bases, and 6 bases had no gene match. The germline CDR1 and CDR2 sequences are SGDLS and YYNGEE.